This T cell receptor (beta chain) was obtained from a study of neurological immune-mediated disorders. V was shortened by 1 base and J by 4 bases, with 24 bases between the two germline ends. In germline, CDR1 is DFQATT, CDR2 SNEGSKA (reference sequence). This CDR3 is built from 18 residues. Time point here: technical triplicate 3. The unsorted libraries were generated from a total of 2 million PBMCs, which had been stored in RNAlater at -80 C. In its sample, this clonotype was seen many times. As for the cDNA, it was generated by 5'RACE with 10-nucleotide random UMIs. Over 200 million TCR-beta sequences from 15-18 subjects came out of each sequencing run. TCRdb itself ran the 5' RACE reads through MiXCR, one entry per CDR3 protein. Found here are about 42,000 distinct CDR3 sequences, 20% to 25% of them singletons; the top ten hold around 4.7%.

The sequence was collected from a man in his fifties or sixties with HTLV-1-associated myelopathy (HAM/TSP). Sequencing was done on a sample of PBMCs. The rearrangement uses TRBV20-1 and TRBJ2-3, with D possibly called TRBD1 or TRBD2 (5 bases each). CDR3 sequence (DNA): TGCAGTGCTAGAGCCCCCACGGGTCTCCGGGACCCCTCAGATACGCAGTATTTT. Protein sequence: CSARAPTGLRDPSDTQYF.